This TCR beta chain emerged from a study of CD4 and CD8 cells across lung adenocarcinoma regions. This clonotype was found a few times. TCRdb independently ran MiXCR on the PCR reads; one entry per CDR3 protein. Of around 19,000 distinct CDR3 sequences listed, about 54% were seen once; the top ten hold about a quarter. The patients had localized lung adenocarcinoma, a non-small cell subtype. This CDR3 has 16 amino acids. The germline V gene encodes CDR1 MGHRA and CDR2 YSYEKL. The V and J ends lost 1 base and 0 bases, in that order; junction bases with no gene match: 4. The rearrangement joins TRBV4-1 to TRBJ1-2; 8 positions agree with TRBD1. The sequence was obtained from a female donor with lung adenocarcinoma. The CD4 and CD8 labels of this study may be unreliable. The material sequenced was CD8+ T cells from the center of a lung tumor. In nucleotides, the CDR3 is TGCGCCAGCAGCCAAGCTGGGACAGGCTCTAACTATGGCTACACCTTC. Protein product: CASSQAGTGSNYGYTF.